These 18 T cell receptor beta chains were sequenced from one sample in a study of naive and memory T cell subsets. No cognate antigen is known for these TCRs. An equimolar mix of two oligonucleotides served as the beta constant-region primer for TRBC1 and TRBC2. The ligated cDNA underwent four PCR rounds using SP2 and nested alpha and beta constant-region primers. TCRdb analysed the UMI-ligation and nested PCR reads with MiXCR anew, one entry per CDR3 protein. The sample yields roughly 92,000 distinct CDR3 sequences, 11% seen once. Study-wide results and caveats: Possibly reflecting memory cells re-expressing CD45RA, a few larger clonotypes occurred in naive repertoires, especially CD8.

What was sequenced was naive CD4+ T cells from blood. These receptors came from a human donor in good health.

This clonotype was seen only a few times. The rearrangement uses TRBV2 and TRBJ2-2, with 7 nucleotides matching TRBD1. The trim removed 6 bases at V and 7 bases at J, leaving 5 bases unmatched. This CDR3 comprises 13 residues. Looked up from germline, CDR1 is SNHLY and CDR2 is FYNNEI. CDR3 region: CASRGDSVGELFF. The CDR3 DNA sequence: TGTGCCAGCAGAGGGGACAGCGTCGGGGAGCTGTTTTTT. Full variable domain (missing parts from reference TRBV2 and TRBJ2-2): EPEVTQTPSHQVTQMGQEVILRCVPISNHLYFYWYRQILGQKVEFLVSFYNNEISEKSEIFDDQFSVERPDGSNFTLKIRSTKLEDSAMYFCASRGDSVGELFFGEGSRLTVL.

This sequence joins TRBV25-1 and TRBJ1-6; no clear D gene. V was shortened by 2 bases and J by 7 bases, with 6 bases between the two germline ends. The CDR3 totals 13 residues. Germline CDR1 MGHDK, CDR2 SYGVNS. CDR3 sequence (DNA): TGTGCCAGCAGTGAAATGACCAATTCACCCCTCCACTTT. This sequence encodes CASSEMTNSPLHF. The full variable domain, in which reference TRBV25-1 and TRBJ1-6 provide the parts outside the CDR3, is EADIYQTPRYLVIGTGKKITLECSQTMGHDKMYWYQQDPGMELHLIHYSYGVNSTEKGDLSSESTVSRIRTEHFPLTLESARPSHTSQYLCASSEMTNSPLHFGNGTRLTVT.

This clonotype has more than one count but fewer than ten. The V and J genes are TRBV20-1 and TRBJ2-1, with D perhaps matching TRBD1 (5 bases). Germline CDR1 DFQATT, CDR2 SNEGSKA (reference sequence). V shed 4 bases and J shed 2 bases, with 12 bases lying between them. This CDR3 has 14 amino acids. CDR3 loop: CSATRPGPYNEQFF. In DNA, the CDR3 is TGCAGTGCTACAAGACCAGGGCCCTACAATGAGCAGTTCTTC.

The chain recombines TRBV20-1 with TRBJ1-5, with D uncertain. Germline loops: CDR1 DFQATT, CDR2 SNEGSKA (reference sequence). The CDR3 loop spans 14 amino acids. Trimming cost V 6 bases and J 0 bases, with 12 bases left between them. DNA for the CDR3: TGCAGTGCCCTCGAGGCAATTAGCAATCAGCCCCAGCATTTT. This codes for CSALEAISNQPQHF.

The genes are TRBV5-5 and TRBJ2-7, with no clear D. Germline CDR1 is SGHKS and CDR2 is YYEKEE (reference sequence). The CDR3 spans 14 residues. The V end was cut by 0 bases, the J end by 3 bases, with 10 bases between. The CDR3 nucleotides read TGTGCCAGCAGCTTGGAGTCCCTCGGCTACGAGCAGTACTTC. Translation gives CASSLESLGYEQYF.

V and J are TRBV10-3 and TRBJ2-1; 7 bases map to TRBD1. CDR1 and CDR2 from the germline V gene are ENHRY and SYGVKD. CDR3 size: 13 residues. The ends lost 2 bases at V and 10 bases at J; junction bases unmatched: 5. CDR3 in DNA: TGTGCCATCAGTGAGAACGACAGGGCCGAGCAGTTCTTC. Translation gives CAISENDRAEQFF.

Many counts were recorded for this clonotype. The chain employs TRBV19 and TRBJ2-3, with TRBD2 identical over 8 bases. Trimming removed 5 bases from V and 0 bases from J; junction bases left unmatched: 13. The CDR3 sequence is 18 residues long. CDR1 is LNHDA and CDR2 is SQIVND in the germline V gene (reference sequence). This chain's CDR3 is CASSPLGGRTSSTDTQYF. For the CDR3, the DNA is TGTGCCAGTAGTCCCCTCGGCGGGAGGACTTCTAGCACAGATACGCAGTATTTT. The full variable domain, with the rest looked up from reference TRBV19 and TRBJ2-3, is DGGITQSPKYLFRKEGQNVTLSCEQNLNHDAMYWYRQDPGQGLRLIYYSQIVNDFQKGDIAEGYSVSREKKESFPLTVTSAQKNPTAFYLCASSPLGGRTSSTDTQYFGPGTRLTVL.

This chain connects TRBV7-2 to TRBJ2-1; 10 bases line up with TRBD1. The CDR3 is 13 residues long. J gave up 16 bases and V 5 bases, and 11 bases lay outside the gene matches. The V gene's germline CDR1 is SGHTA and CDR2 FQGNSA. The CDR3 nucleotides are TGTGCCAGCAGCCCTACCCCTGGGACAGGGGAATTCTTC. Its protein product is CASSPTPGTGEFF.

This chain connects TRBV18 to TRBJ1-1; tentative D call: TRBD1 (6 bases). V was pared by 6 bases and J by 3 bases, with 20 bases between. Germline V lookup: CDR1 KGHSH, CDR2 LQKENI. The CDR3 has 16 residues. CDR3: CASSPVGGRADTEAFF. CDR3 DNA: TGTGCCAGCTCGCCGGTCGGGGGGCGTGCGGACACTGAAGCTTTCTTT.

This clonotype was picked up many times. In DNA, the CDR3 is TGTGCCAGCAGCCCTGGGGGGAGGACTGAAGCTTTCTTT. This gives the protein CASSPGGRTEAFF. The rearrangement joins TRBV28 to TRBJ1-1; D is perhaps TRBD1 (5 bases). The V end was cut by 6 bases, the J end by 5 bases, with 13 bases between. Germline V gene lookup returns CDR1 MDHEN and CDR2 SYDVKM. The CDR3 totals 13 residues.

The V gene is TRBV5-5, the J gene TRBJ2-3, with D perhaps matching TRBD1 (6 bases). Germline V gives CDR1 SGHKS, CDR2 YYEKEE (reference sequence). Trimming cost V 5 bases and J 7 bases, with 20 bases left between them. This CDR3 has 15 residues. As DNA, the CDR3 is TGTGCCAGCAGACCACCAGGACAGAGTTCAAATACGCAGTATTTT. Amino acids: CASRPPGQSSNTQYF.

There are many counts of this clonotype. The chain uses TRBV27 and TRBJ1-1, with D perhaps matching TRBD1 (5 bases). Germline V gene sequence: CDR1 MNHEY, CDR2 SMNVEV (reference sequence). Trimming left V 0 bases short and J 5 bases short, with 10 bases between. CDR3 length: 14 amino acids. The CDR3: CASSLSQGRTEAFF. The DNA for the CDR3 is TGTGCCAGCAGTTTATCGCAGGGACGGACTGAAGCTTTCTTT.

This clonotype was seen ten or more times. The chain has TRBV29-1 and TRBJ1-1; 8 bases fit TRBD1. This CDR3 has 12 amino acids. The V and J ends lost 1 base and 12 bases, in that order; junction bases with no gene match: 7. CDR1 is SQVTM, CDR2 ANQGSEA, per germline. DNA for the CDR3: TGCAGCGTTGAAGTTGGACAGGGCCTACCTTTCTTT. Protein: CSVEVGQGLPFF.

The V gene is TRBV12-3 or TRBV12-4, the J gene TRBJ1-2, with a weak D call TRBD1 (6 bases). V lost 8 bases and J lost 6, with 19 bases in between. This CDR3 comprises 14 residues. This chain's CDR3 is CASSGGAGSHGYTF. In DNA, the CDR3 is TGTGCCAGCTCGGGGGGGGCAGGGTCCCATGGCTACACCTTC.

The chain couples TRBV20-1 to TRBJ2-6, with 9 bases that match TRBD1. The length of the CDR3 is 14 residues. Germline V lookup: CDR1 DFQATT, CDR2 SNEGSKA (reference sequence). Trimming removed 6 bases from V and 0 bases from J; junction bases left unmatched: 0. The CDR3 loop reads CSATGGSGANVLTF. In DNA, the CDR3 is TGCAGTGCGACAGGGGGCTCTGGGGCCAACGTCCTGACTTTC.

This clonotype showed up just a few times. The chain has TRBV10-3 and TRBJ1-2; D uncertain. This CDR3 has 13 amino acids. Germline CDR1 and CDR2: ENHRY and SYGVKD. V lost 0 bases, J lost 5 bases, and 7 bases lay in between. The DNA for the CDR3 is TGTGCCATCAGTGAGTCTTTTGGGTATGGCTACACCTTC. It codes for CAISESFGYGYTF.

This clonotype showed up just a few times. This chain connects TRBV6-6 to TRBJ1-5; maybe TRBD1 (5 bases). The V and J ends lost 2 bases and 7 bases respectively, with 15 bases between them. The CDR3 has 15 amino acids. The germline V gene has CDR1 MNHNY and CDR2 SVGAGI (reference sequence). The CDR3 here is CASSYGQGEGQPQHF. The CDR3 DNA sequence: TGTGCCAGCAGTTACGGCCAAGGGGAGGGCCAGCCCCAGCATTTT.

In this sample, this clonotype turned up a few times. In nucleotides, the CDR3 is TGTGCCATCAGTGAGGCCGGCAGTGACTACACCATATATTTT. Its translation: CAISEAGSDYTIYF. V gene TRBV10-3 combines with J gene TRBJ1-3; D is ambiguous. V was clipped by 2 bases and J by 8 bases, with 13 bases between them. CDR3 size: 14 residues. Per germline, CDR1 ENHRY and CDR2 SYGVKD.